One sample yielded the 13 T cell receptor beta chains listed below, sequenced in a study of CD8 T cells in ankylosing spondylitis. TCRdb used MiXCR to reprocess the 5' RACE reads, holding one entry per CDR3 protein. Of under 300,000 distinct CDR3 sequences listed, over 8.5% are singletons. The sample comprised blood, either unsorted or a sorted T cell fraction (not recorded which). Receptors were obtained from a male donor with ankylosing spondylitis or in good health (not recorded which).

This sequence joins TRBV3-1 and TRBJ2-5; 7 bases match TRBD2. Germline loops: CDR1 LGHDT, CDR2 YNNKEL (reference sequence). The CDR3 covers 15 residues. V trimming: 5 bases; J trimming: 5 bases; junction bases outside the gene matches: 11. CDR3 loop: CASSFSPSGIETQYF. CDR3 nucleotide sequence: TGTGCCAGCAGCTTCTCGCCAAGCGGGATTGAGACCCAGTACTTC.

The gene calls are TRBV12-3 or TRBV12-4 and TRBJ1-2; 7 positions agree with TRBD1. There are 15 residues in the CDR3. V lost 5 bases, J lost 7 bases, and 13 bases stayed unmatched. The CDR3 protein is CASSTGDGQVGGYTF. The CDR3 DNA follows: TGTGCCAGCAGTACCGGGGACGGACAGGTCGGTGGCTACACCTTC.

This clonotype has ten or more counts. The V call is TRBV3-1, the J call TRBJ2-7; 8 bases fit TRBD2. The length of the CDR3 is 14 residues. V gave up 3 bases and J gave up 2 bases; unmatched junction bases: 3. Looked up from germline, CDR1 is LGHDT and CDR2 is YNNKEL (reference sequence). The CDR3: CASSHRLATYEQYF. The CDR3 DNA reads as TGTGCCAGCAGCCACCGACTAGCGACCTACGAGCAGTACTTC.

The chain joins TRBV12-3 or TRBV12-4 to TRBJ2-1, with TRBD2 matching 10 bases. The J segment lost 3 bases and the V segment lost 8 bases, leaving 7 bases of the junction unmatched. The CDR3 loop spans 15 amino acids. Here the CDR3 DNA reads TGTGCCAGCCTCCTCGGGACTAGCGTCTACAATGAGCAGTTCTTC. It encodes CASLLGTSVYNEQFF.

This clonotype was seen many times. This chain joins TRBV27 and TRBJ2-5; D might be TRBD1 (5 bases). V lost 6 bases, J lost 2 bases, and 19 bases lay in between. The CDR3 has 16 residues. The germline gives CDR1 MNHEY, CDR2 SMNVEV (reference sequence). CDR3 sequence reads: CASSPAGPAGQETQYF. CDR3 DNA sequence: TGTGCCAGCAGCCCGGCCGGCCCAGCAGGGCAAGAGACCCAGTACTTC.

The table lists this clonotype with many counts. V is TRBV6-4 and J is TRBJ2-3; D remains unclear. The CDR3 consists of 15 residues. V shed 0 bases and J shed 0 bases, with 7 bases lying between them. Germline CDR1 reads MRHNA; CDR2 reads SNTAGT. CDR3 sequence reads: CASSDSVGSTDTQYF. The CDR3 DNA reads as TGTGCCAGCAGTGACTCTGTCGGTAGCACAGATACGCAGTATTTT.

This clonotype was observed many times. The genes are TRBV5-5 and TRBJ2-2; D not resolved. Trimming took off 4 bases at V and 3 bases at J, with 4 bases between the two ends. In germline, CDR1 is SGHKS, CDR2 YYEKEE (reference sequence). CDR3 length: 12 residues. CDR3 region: CASSHDTGELFF. Here the CDR3 DNA reads TGTGCCAGCAGCCATGACACCGGGGAGCTGTTTTTT.

This clonotype occurred a few times. The chain uses TRBV4-1 and TRBJ1-5; the D gene is possibly TRBD1 (5 bases). V was clipped by 3 bases and J by 2 bases, with 14 bases between them. Per germline, CDR1 MGHRA and CDR2 YSYEKL. CDR3 length equals 16 residues. In DNA form, the CDR3 reads TGCGCCAGCAGCCAGGATCTTGGGGCGGGCAATCAGCCCCAGCATTTT. Residues: CASSQDLGAGNQPQHF.

V and J are TRBV28 and TRBJ2-2; D unresolved. V was cut by 10 bases and J by 6 bases, with 18 bases left in between. This CDR3 has 14 residues. Germline CDR1 is MDHEN and CDR2 is SYDVKM. CDR3 nucleotide sequence: TGTGCCATGGCCCCCGGGCGGAGCTCCGGGGAGCTGTTTTTT. It encodes CAMAPGRSSGELFF.

This clonotype was recorded many times. The genes are TRBV5-1 and TRBJ2-1, with 13 nucleotides matching TRBD2. Per germline, CDR1 SGHRS and CDR2 YFSETQ. Germline trimming cut 3 bases from V and 8 bases from J; bases unmatched to any gene: 5. This CDR3 contains 15 residues. The CDR3 sequence is CASSSTSGRAHEQFF. DNA for the CDR3: TGCGCCAGCAGCTCCACTAGCGGGAGGGCCCATGAGCAGTTCTTC.

Many counts were recorded for this clonotype. CDR3 sequence reads: CAIAEGLNQPQHF. In DNA, the CDR3 is TGTGCCATCGCTGAAGGGCTCAATCAGCCCCAGCATTTT. The chain employs TRBV10-3 and TRBJ1-5, with no clear D. V lost 8 bases to trimming and J lost 3 bases, with 11 bases between them. The CDR3 is made up of 13 amino acids. Germline CDR1 is ENHRY and CDR2 is SYGVKD.

This clonotype was observed at least ten times. Here the CDR3 reads CASSDFQPQNSANTGELFF. CDR3 in DNA: TGTGCCAGCAGTGATTTCCAGCCTCAGAACAGTGCGAACACCGGGGAGCTGTTTTTT. The J gene is TRBJ2-2, the V gene TRBV25-1; no firm D call. Germline CDR1 is MGHDK and CDR2 is SYGVNS. This CDR3 comprises 19 residues. V was cut by 3 bases and J by 0 bases, with 20 bases left in between.

This clonotype was seen many times. This chain links TRBV7-2 with TRBJ1-2; D gene ambiguous. The V end lost 5 bases, the J end lost 11 bases, and 15 bases lay between the germline ends. CDR1 SGHTA and CDR2 FQGNSA come from the germline V gene. This CDR3 spans 12 amino acids. The CDR3 bases are TGTGCCAGCAGCGCCCAAACGGACCGATACACCTTC. This translates into CASSAQTDRYTF.